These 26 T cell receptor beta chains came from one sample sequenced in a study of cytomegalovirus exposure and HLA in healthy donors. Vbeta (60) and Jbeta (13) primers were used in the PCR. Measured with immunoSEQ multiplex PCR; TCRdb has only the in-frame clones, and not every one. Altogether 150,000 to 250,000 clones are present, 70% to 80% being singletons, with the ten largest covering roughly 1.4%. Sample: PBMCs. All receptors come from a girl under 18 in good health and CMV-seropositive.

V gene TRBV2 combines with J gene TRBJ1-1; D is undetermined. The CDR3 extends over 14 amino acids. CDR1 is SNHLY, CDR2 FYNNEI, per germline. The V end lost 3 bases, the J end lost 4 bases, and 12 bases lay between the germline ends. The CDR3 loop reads CASSEGLGSTEAFF. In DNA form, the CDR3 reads TGTGCCAGCAGTGAGGGGTTAGGGAGCACTGAAGCTTTCTTT.

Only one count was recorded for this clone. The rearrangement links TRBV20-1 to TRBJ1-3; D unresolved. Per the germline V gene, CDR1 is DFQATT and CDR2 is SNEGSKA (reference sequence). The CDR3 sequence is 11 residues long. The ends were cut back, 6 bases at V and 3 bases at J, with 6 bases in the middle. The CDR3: CSATIGNTIYF. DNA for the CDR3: TGCAGTGCAACAATTGGAAACACCATATATTTT.

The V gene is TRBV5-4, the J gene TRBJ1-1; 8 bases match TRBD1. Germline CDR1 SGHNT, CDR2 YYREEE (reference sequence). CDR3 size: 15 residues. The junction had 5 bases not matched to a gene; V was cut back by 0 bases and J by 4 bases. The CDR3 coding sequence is TGTGCCAGCAGCTTGGGTCCCGGACAGGGCACTGAAGCTTTCTTT. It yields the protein CASSLGPGQGTEAFF.

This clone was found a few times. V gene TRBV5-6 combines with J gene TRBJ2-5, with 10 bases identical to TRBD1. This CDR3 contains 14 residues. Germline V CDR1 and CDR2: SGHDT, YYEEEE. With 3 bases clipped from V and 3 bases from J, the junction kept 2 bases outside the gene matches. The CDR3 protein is CASSWGQGKETQYF. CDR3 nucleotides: TGTGCCAGCAGCTGGGGACAGGGGAAAGAGACCCAGTACTTC.

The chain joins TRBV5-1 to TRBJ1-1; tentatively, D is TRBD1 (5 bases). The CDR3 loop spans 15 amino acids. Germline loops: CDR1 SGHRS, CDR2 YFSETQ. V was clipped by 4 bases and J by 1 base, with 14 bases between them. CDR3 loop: CASSTGGNGNTEAFF. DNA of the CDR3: TGCGCCAGCAGCACGGGGGGGAATGGGAACACTGAAGCTTTCTTT.

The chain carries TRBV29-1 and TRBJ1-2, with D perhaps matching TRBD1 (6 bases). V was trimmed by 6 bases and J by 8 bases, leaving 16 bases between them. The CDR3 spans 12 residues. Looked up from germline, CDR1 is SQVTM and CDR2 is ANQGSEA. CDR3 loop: CSVAGVDWGYTF. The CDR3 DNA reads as TGCAGCGTCGCAGGGGTGGACTGGGGCTACACCTTC.

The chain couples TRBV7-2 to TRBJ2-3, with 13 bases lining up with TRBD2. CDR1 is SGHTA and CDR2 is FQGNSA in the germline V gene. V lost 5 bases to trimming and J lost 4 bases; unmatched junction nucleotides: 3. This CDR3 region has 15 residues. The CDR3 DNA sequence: TGTGCCAGCAGCCAAACTAGCGGGGGGGCAGATACGCAGTATTTT. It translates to CASSQTSGGADTQYF.

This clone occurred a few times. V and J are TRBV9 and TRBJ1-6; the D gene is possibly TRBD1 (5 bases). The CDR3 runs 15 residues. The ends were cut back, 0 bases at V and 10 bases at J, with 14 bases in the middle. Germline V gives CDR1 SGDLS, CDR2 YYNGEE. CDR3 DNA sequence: TGTGCCAGCAGCGTAGAACCGCCGGGGGTATCACCCCTCCACTTT. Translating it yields CASSVEPPGVSPLHF.

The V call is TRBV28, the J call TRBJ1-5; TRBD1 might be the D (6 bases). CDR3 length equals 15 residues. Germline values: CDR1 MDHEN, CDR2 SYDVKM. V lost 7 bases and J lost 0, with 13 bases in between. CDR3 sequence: CASKLQGYSNQPQHF. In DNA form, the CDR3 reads TGTGCCAGCAAACTCCAGGGGTATAGCAATCAGCCCCAGCATTTT.

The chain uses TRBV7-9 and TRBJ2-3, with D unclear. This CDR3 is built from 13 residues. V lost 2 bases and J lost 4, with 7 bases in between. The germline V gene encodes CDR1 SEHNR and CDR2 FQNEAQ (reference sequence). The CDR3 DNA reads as TGTGCCAGCAGCTTACCCCCCGCAGATACGCAGTATTTT. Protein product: CASSLPPADTQYF.

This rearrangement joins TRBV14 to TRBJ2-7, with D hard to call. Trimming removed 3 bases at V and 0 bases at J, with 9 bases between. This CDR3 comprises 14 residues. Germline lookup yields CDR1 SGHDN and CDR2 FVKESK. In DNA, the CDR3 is TGTGCCAGCAGCCAGAGGTACACCTCCTACGAGCAGTACTTC. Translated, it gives CASSQRYTSYEQYF.

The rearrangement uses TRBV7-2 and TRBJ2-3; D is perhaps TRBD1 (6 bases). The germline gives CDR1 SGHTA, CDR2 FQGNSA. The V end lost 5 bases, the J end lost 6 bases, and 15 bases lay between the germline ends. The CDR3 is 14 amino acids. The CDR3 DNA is TGTGCCAGCAGCCCCTCACAGGGAACCGATACGCAGTATTTT. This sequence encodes CASSPSQGTDTQYF.

CDR3 coding DNA: TGTGCCAGCTCGCCTCGGGGACAACCTAGCACAGATACGCAGTATTTT. This translates into CASSPRGQPSTDTQYF. The J gene is TRBJ2-3, the V gene TRBV18; perhaps TRBD1 as D (6 bases). The CDR3 consists of 16 residues. Trimming left V 6 bases short and J 0 bases short, with 16 bases between. Germline CDR1 reads KGHSH; CDR2 reads LQKENI.

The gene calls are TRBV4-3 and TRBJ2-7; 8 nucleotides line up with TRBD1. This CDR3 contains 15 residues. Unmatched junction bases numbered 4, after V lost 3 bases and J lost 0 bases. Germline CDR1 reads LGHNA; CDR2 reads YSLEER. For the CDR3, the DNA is TGCGCCAGCAGCCACGGGACAGGACTCTCCTACGAGCAGTACTTC. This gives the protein CASSHGTGLSYEQYF.

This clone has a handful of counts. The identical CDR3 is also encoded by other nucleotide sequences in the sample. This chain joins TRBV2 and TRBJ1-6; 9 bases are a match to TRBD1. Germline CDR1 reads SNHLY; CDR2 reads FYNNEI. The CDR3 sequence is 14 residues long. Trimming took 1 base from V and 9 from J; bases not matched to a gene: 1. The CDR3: CASSEGQGVSPLHF. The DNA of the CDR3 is TGTGCCAGCAGTGAAGGACAGGGGGTTTCACCCCTCCACTTT.

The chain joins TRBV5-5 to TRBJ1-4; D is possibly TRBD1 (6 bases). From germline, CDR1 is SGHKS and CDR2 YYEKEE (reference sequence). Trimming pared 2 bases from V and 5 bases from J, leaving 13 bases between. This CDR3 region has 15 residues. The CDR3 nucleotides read TGTGCCAGCAGCTTTTGGGAGGGGGTGAATGAAAAACTGTTTTTT. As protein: CASSFWEGVNEKLFF.

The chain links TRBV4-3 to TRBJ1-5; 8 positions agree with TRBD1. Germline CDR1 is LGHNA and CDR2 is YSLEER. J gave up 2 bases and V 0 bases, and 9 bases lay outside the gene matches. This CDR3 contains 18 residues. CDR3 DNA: TGCGCCAGCAGCCAAGAGCCAGGGGGCGTCTCTGGCAATCAGCCCCAGCATTTT. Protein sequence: CASSQEPGGVSGNQPQHF.

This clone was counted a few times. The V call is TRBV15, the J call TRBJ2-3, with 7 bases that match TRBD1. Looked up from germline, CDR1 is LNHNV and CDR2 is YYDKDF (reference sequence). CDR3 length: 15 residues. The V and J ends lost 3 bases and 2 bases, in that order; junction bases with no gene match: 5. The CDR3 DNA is TGTGCCACCAGCAGCGGGACAGAGCACACAGATACGCAGTATTTT. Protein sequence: CATSSGTEHTDTQYF.

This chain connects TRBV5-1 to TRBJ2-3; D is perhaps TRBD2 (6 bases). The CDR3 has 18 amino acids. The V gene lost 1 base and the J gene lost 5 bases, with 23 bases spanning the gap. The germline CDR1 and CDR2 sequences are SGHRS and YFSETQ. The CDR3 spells CASSLSLASEAGLDTQYF. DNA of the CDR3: TGCGCCAGCAGCTTGAGTCTGGCCTCGGAGGCGGGACTAGATACGCAGTATTTT. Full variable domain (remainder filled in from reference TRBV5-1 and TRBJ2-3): KAGVTQTPRYLIKTRGQQVTLSCSPISGHRSVSWYQQTPGQGLQFLFEYFSETQRNKGNFPGRFSGRQFSNSRSEMNVSTLELGDSALYLCASSLSLASEAGLDTQYFGPGTRLTVL.

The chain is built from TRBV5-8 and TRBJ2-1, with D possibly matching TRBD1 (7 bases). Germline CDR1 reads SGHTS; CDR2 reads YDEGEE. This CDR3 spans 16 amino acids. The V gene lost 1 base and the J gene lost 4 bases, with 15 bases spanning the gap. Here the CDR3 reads CASSLKPGGSYNEQFF. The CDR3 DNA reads TGTGCCAGCAGCTTGAAGCCAGGGGGGTCTTACAATGAGCAGTTCTTC.

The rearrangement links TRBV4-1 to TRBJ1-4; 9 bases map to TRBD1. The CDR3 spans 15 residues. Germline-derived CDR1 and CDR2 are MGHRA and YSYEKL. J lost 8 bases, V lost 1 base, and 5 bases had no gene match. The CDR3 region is CASSQVGQGREKLFF. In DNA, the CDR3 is TGCGCCAGCAGCCAAGTGGGACAGGGTCGGGAAAAACTGTTTTTT.

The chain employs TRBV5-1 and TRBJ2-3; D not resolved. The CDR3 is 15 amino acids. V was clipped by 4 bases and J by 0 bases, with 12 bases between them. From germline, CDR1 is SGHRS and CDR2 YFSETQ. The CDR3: CASSPVRSSTDTQYF. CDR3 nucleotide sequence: TGCGCCAGCAGCCCCGTACGCAGTAGCACAGATACGCAGTATTTT.

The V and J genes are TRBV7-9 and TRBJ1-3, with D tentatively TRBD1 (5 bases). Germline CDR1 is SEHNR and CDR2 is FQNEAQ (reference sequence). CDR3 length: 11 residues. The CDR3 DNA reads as TGTGCTCAGACAGAGGGAAACACCATATATTTT. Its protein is CAQTEGNTIYF.

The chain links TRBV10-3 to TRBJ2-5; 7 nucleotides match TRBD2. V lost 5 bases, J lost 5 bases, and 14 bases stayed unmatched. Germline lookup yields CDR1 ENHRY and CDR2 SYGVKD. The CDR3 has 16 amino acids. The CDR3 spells CAISPGTNGIGETQYF. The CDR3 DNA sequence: TGTGCCATCAGTCCGGGGACTAACGGCATCGGGGAGACCCAGTACTTC.

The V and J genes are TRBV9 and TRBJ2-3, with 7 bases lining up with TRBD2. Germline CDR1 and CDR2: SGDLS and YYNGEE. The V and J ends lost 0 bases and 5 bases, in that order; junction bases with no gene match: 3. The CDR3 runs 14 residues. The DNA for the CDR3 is TGTGCCAGCAGCGTAGTTGCGGGGGTAGATACGCAGTATTTT. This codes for CASSVVAGVDTQYF.

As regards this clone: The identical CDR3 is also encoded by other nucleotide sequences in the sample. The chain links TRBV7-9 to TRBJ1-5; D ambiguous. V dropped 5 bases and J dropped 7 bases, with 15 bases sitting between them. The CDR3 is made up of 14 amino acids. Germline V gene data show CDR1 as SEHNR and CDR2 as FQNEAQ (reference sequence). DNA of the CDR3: TGTGCCAGCAGCCTAGGCGCAGGAGGGCAGCCCCAGCATTTT. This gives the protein CASSLGAGGQPQHF.